The T cell receptor (beta chain) described here comes from a study of blood T cell repertoires in COVID-19 (TCRdb year 2020). Broadly, across the study: Samples from collaborators originated in the United States, Italy and Spain and spanned both the acute and convalescent phases of COVID-19. The prospective study material was composed of cDNA or gDNA derived from T cells, B-cell-depleted T cells, or PBMCs. The dataset comprised deeply sampled blood TCRbeta repertoires from subjects exposed to, actively infected with, or recovered from COVID-19. The repertoires were made available in a free public database intended to serve as a resource for research on the immune response to SARS-CoV-2. Samples came from the ongoing ImmuneRACE study (first 160 participants) plus 1,254 subjects from 6 global collaborators. The sample metadata nearly always contained a de-identified subject ID, COVID-19 status, age in years and sex. Where available, HLA class I and class II types were taken from metadata supplied by the sample provider and were not determined by assay-based typing.

The paper's findings and limits, for the study overall: Clinical and demographic metadata were provided uncurated, with the amount varying by source and participant.

On this clone itself: It lacks a known antigen. Base-call qualities are not available, and no considerably larger clone is one nucleotide away.

Sequences MNHEY (CDR1) and SVGAGI (CDR2) are obtained from the germline V gene. The junction shows trimming of 6 bases on V and 8 bases on J, plus 11 bases between the germline ends. Counted from cysteine to phenylalanine, this CDR3 has 13 amino acids. Kept here is only the CDR3 DNA, which spans 39 bases and is read in frame from base 1. TCRbeta CDR3 regions were amplified from genomic DNA by means of the immunoSEQ Assay, a bias-controlled multiplex PCR. The paper's processing steps were these. The number of nucleated cells in each sample was estimated by amplification of reference gene primers within the assay. To quantify the absolute abundance of each unique TCRbeta CDR3 rearrangement, sequence reads were collapsed and filtered. For each sample, productive Simpson clonality was calculated as the square root of Simpson's diversity index over productive rearrangements. What TCRdb holds here is the immuneACCESS table cut down to in-frame rearrangements. Part of the clones is not present; checked against another copy, under half of the missing clones reflect an unresolved V gene, and the others are unexplained. The DNA was the basis for D and trimming; V, J and clone size are from that table. In all, the sample holds around 180,000 clones, and over 75% of those were seen once. The ten largest clonotypes hold about 20% of the sample.

At one collaborating source in Seattle, patients were enrolled during active infection and were followed longitudinally through the course of disease. Whole blood was collected in K2EDTA tubes by collaborating institutions according to the institutions' own protocols. For TCRbeta analysis, collaborators shipped samples in one of three forms: frozen whole blood, isolated PBMCs, or DNA extracted from either of those sample types. Sequencing was performed on peripheral blood. This receptor was taken from a person between 70 and 80 years old with COVID-19, enrolled during active disease. This receptor chain uses TRBV6-5 and TRBJ1-6; tentative D gene TRBD1, with 6 bases matching. The CDR3 in this case is CASRMDRDSPLHF. The DNA sequence follows: TGTGCCAGCAGGATGGACAGAGATTCACCCCTCCACTTT.